The rows below give T cell receptor beta chains drawn from one sample of a study of T cells in Graves' hyperthyroidism and ophthalmopathy. MiXCR was run by TCRdb on the multiplex PCR reads, yielding one entry per CDR3 protein. The sample consists of around 520,000 distinct CDR3 sequences, 13% to 15% of them appearing once. The sequenced material came from blood. The receptor source for this set is a middle-aged woman with Graves' hyperthyroidism. Both conserved end residues are part of each CDR3. D genes are given only for firm matches. Only part of the rows carry a size: once, few, many, or a class if the clone is expanded.

abundance: many; j_gene: TRBJ2-2; d_gene: -; v_gene: TRBV2; CDR3aa: CASSDSPTGELFF; CDR3nt: TGTGCCAGCAGTGATAGTCCCACCGGGGAGCTGTTTTTT
abundance: few; j_gene: TRBJ2-7; d_gene: TRBD2; v_gene: TRBV10-3; CDR3aa: CATRTSGRGGGYEQYF; CDR3nt: TGTGCCACCAGGACTAGCGGGAGGGGCGGGGGATACGAGCAGTACTTC
abundance: -; j_gene: TRBJ2-5; d_gene: TRBD2; v_gene: TRBV3-1; CDR3aa: CASSPWGGSETQYF; CDR3nt: TGTGCCAGCAGCCCATGGGGCGGGAGTGAGACCCAGTACTTC
abundance: many; j_gene: TRBJ1-1; d_gene: -; v_gene: TRBV6-1; CDR3aa: CASSVAAVTEAFF; CDR3nt: TGTGCCAGCTCGGTGGCGGCAGTCACTGAAGCTTTCTTT
abundance: -; j_gene: TRBJ2-3; d_gene: -; v_gene: TRBV12-3/TRBV12-4; CDR3aa: CASSPLARGTDTQYF; CDR3nt: TGTGCCAGCAGCCCTCTAGCGCGAGGAACAGATACGCAGTATTTT
abundance: -; j_gene: TRBJ2-3; d_gene: -; v_gene: TRBV6-1; CDR3aa: CASSWANRRDTQYF; CDR3nt: TGTGCCAGCAGTTGGGCGAACAGGAGAGATACGCAGTATTTT
abundance: few; j_gene: TRBJ2-3; d_gene: TRBD1; v_gene: TRBV29-1; CDR3aa: CSVEDRGVRQYF; CDR3nt: TGCAGCGTTGAGGACAGGGGTGTGAGGCAGTATTTT
abundance: many; j_gene: TRBJ2-7; d_gene: -; v_gene: TRBV7-2; CDR3aa: CASSLAAGTKSYEQYF; CDR3nt: TGTGCCAGCAGCTTAGCTGCCGGGACAAAATCCTACGAGCAGTACTTC
abundance: many; j_gene: TRBJ2-3; d_gene: TRBD1; v_gene: TRBV5-1; CDR3aa: CASSPSTGVTDTQYF; CDR3nt: TGCGCCAGCAGCCCTTCGACAGGGGTCACAGATACGCAGTATTTT
abundance: many; j_gene: TRBJ2-1; d_gene: -; v_gene: TRBV29-1; CDR3aa: CSVEGGRGRINEQFF; CDR3nt: TGCAGCGTTGAAGGGGGTCGAGGGAGGATCAATGAGCAGTTCTTC
abundance: many; j_gene: TRBJ2-3; d_gene: TRBD2; v_gene: TRBV27; CDR3aa: CASSLQASGRAAQYF; CDR3nt: TGTGCCAGCAGTTTACAGGCTAGCGGGAGGGCAGCGCAGTATTTT
abundance: -; j_gene: TRBJ1-1; d_gene: TRBD1; v_gene: TRBV15; CDR3aa: CATSRVGEGAQTENTEAFF; CDR3nt: TGTGCCACCAGCAGAGTGGGGGAGGGGGCACAGACCGAGAACACTGAAGCTTTCTTT
abundance: few; j_gene: TRBJ2-2; d_gene: TRBD1; v_gene: TRBV10-3; CDR3aa: CAINRDSNTGELFF; CDR3nt: TGTGCCATCAACCGGGACAGTAACACCGGGGAGCTGTTTTTT
abundance: many; j_gene: TRBJ2-3; d_gene: TRBD2; v_gene: TRBV28; CDR3aa: CASSFLYAIGTSGRASQGDTQYF; CDR3nt: TGTGCCAGCAGTTTTCTATATGCAATCGGGACTAGCGGGAGGGCCTCTCAGGGAGATACGCAGTATTTT
abundance: -; j_gene: TRBJ2-2; d_gene: -; v_gene: TRBV7-9; CDR3aa: CASSSRRWGADTGELFF; CDR3nt: TGTGCCAGCAGCTCCCGGAGGTGGGGGGCGGACACCGGGGAGCTGTTTTTT
abundance: many; j_gene: TRBJ2-7; d_gene: TRBD1; v_gene: TRBV29-1; CDR3aa: CSVEQVQGANEQYF; CDR3nt: TGCAGCGTTGAACAGGTACAGGGGGCTAACGAGCAGTACTTC
abundance: many; j_gene: TRBJ1-2; d_gene: -; v_gene: TRBV6-1; CDR3aa: CASSEAKDRNTYGYTF; CDR3nt: TGTGCCAGCAGTGAAGCCAAAGATAGAAACACCTACGGCTACACCTTC
abundance: few; j_gene: TRBJ1-6; d_gene: -; v_gene: TRBV28; CDR3aa: CASNELDRNDSPLHF; CDR3nt: TGTGCCAGCAATGAACTGGACAGAAATGATTCACCCCTCCACTTT
abundance: many; j_gene: TRBJ2-1; d_gene: -; v_gene: TRBV28; CDR3aa: CATVGSSYNEQFF; CDR3nt: TGTGCCACGGTGGGAAGCTCCTACAATGAGCAGTTCTTC
abundance: many; j_gene: TRBJ2-3; d_gene: TRBD2; v_gene: TRBV7-3; CDR3aa: CASSSGLAGATDTQYF; CDR3nt: TGTGCCAGCAGCTCCGGACTAGCGGGAGCCACAGATACGCAGTATTTT
abundance: many; j_gene: TRBJ2-3; d_gene: TRBD2; v_gene: TRBV12-3/TRBV12-4; CDR3aa: CASSQQLAGGSDTQYF; CDR3nt: TGTGCCAGCAGCCAACAACTAGCGGGAGGGTCAGATACGCAGTATTTT
abundance: many; j_gene: TRBJ1-4; d_gene: TRBD1; v_gene: TRBV7-9; CDR3aa: CASSWGTGGNEKLFF; CDR3nt: TGTGCCAGCAGCTGGGGGACAGGGGGGAATGAAAAACTGTTTTTT
abundance: many; j_gene: TRBJ2-2; d_gene: -; v_gene: TRBV18; CDR3aa: CASSPVVTGELFF; CDR3nt: TGTGCCAGCTCACCAGTGGTCACCGGGGAGCTGTTTTTT
abundance: -; j_gene: TRBJ2-7; d_gene: -; v_gene: TRBV4-1; CDR3aa: CASSQAPGGTYEQYF; CDR3nt: TGCGCCAGCAGCCAAGCCCCCGGGGGAACCTACGAGCAGTACTTC
abundance: many; j_gene: TRBJ1-2; d_gene: -; v_gene: TRBV5-5; CDR3aa: CASSWSTGNYGYTF; CDR3nt: TGTGCCAGCAGCTGGTCAACAGGGAACTATGGCTACACCTTC
abundance: many; j_gene: TRBJ2-5; d_gene: TRBD1; v_gene: TRBV6-1; CDR3aa: CASSARQGPQETQYF; CDR3nt: TGTGCCAGCAGCGCACGACAGGGCCCCCAAGAGACCCAGTACTTC
abundance: many; j_gene: TRBJ2-3; d_gene: -; v_gene: TRBV11-2; CDR3aa: CASRLNPGGTDTQYF; CDR3nt: TGTGCCAGCAGACTTAACCCGGGAGGCACAGATACGCAGTATTTT
abundance: -; j_gene: TRBJ2-3; d_gene: -; v_gene: TRBV20-1; CDR3aa: CSARKGGGGRGLGGTDTQYF; CDR3nt: TGCAGTGCTAGAAAAGGGGGTGGGGGTCGAGGGCTAGGGGGCACAGATACGCAGTATTTT
abundance: few; j_gene: TRBJ2-7; d_gene: TRBD2; v_gene: TRBV20-1; CDR3aa: CSARGARGGPPYEQYF; CDR3nt: TGCAGTGCTAGAGGGGCGAGGGGAGGGCCTCCTTACGAGCAGTACTTC
abundance: -; j_gene: TRBJ2-7; d_gene: TRBD1; v_gene: TRBV5-4; CDR3aa: CASNFRDRGSEQYF; CDR3nt: TGTGCCAGCAACTTCCGGGACAGGGGAAGCGAGCAGTACTTC
abundance: many; j_gene: TRBJ2-7; d_gene: TRBD2; v_gene: TRBV18; CDR3aa: CASSPRGEAYEQYF; CDR3nt: TGTGCCAGCTCACCCCGGGGGGAAGCCTACGAGCAGTACTTC
abundance: many; j_gene: TRBJ2-2; d_gene: -; v_gene: TRBV11-2; CDR3aa: CASSRGTPWNTGELFF; CDR3nt: TGTGCCAGCAGCCGAGGAACCCCGTGGAACACCGGGGAGCTGTTTTTT
abundance: few; j_gene: TRBJ1-5; d_gene: -; v_gene: TRBV7-2; CDR3aa: CASSPQGGWNQPQHF; CDR3nt: TGTGCCAGCAGCCCCCAGGGTGGATGGAATCAGCCCCAGCATTTT
abundance: many; j_gene: TRBJ1-4; d_gene: -; v_gene: TRBV19; CDR3aa: CASTQGGSRSEKLFF; CDR3nt: TGTGCCAGTACACAGGGTGGTAGTCGAAGTGAAAAACTGTTTTTT
abundance: many; j_gene: TRBJ2-5; d_gene: TRBD2; v_gene: TRBV7-8; CDR3aa: CASSSLAGGLYF; CDR3nt: TGTGCCAGCAGCTCACTAGCGGGAGGTCTGTACTTC
abundance: many; j_gene: TRBJ1-2; d_gene: TRBD1; v_gene: TRBV18; CDR3aa: CASSPPGTVYGYTF; CDR3nt: TGTGCCAGCTCACCACCTGGGACAGTCTATGGCTACACCTTC
abundance: many; j_gene: TRBJ1-2; d_gene: -; v_gene: TRBV20-1; CDR3aa: CSAGDNYGYTF; CDR3nt: TGCAGTGCGGGGGACAACTATGGCTACACCTTC
abundance: -; j_gene: TRBJ2-5; d_gene: TRBD1; v_gene: TRBV4-2; CDR3aa: CASSQETQGKETQYF; CDR3nt: TGTGCCAGCAGCCAAGAGACACAGGGGAAAGAGACCCAGTACTTC
abundance: many; j_gene: TRBJ2-1; d_gene: -; v_gene: TRBV5-1; CDR3aa: CASSLDSPYNEQFF; CDR3nt: TGCGCCAGCAGCTTGGACAGCCCCTACAATGAGCAGTTCTTC
abundance: -; j_gene: TRBJ2-5; d_gene: -; v_gene: TRBV30; CDR3aa: CAWSAGLVETQYF; CDR3nt: TGTGCCTGGAGTGCAGGGCTCGTAGAGACCCAGTACTTC
abundance: many; j_gene: TRBJ2-3; d_gene: TRBD1; v_gene: TRBV2; CDR3aa: CASSGTGGVADTQYF; CDR3nt: TGTGCCAGCAGTGGGACAGGGGGGGTCGCAGATACGCAGTATTTT
abundance: few; j_gene: TRBJ1-5; d_gene: TRBD1; v_gene: TRBV18; CDR3aa: CASSLSTGNSNQPQHF; CDR3nt: TGTGCCAGCTCGCTTTCGACAGGGAATAGCAATCAGCCCCAGCATTTT
abundance: many; j_gene: TRBJ2-1; d_gene: TRBD2; v_gene: TRBV2; CDR3aa: CASNRLAGLNEQFF; CDR3nt: TGTGCCAGCAACCGACTAGCGGGCTTGAATGAGCAGTTCTTC
abundance: many; j_gene: TRBJ2-2; d_gene: TRBD2; v_gene: TRBV30; CDR3aa: CAWTPGLAGGGELFF; CDR3nt: TGTGCCTGGACCCCGGGACTAGCGGGAGGTGGGGAGCTGTTTTTT
abundance: many; j_gene: TRBJ2-3; d_gene: TRBD2; v_gene: TRBV5-8; CDR3aa: CASSLARGLAARTDTQYF; CDR3nt: TGTGCCAGCAGCTTGGCAAGAGGACTAGCGGCTCGCACAGATACGCAGTATTTT
abundance: many; j_gene: TRBJ1-2; d_gene: -; v_gene: TRBV20-1; CDR3aa: CSASRQSYGYTF; CDR3nt: TGCAGTGCTTCTCGACAGTCCTATGGCTACACCTTC
abundance: few; j_gene: TRBJ2-3; d_gene: TRBD1; v_gene: TRBV7-9; CDR3aa: CASSVGQGANTQYF; CDR3nt: TGTGCCAGCAGCGTAGGACAGGGGGCGAATACGCAGTATTTT
abundance: many; j_gene: TRBJ2-5; d_gene: TRBD2; v_gene: TRBV3-1; CDR3aa: CASSPGVVAGPQETQYF; CDR3nt: TGTGCCAGCAGCCCGGGGGTGGTAGCGGGGCCACAAGAGACCCAGTACTTC
abundance: many; j_gene: TRBJ2-7; d_gene: TRBD2; v_gene: TRBV5-5; CDR3aa: CASSWSSGYEQYF; CDR3nt: TGTGCCAGCAGCTGGTCTAGCGGCTACGAGCAGTACTTC
abundance: many; j_gene: TRBJ1-5; d_gene: -; v_gene: TRBV6-1; CDR3aa: CASKMGWSNQPQHF; CDR3nt: TGTGCCAGCAAAATGGGATGGAGCAATCAGCCCCAGCATTTT
abundance: many; j_gene: TRBJ2-2; d_gene: -; v_gene: TRBV24-1; CDR3aa: CATRQTGELFF; CDR3nt: TGTGCCACCAGACAGACCGGGGAGCTGTTTTTT
abundance: many; j_gene: TRBJ1-5; d_gene: TRBD1; v_gene: TRBV2; CDR3aa: CASRGDRANGQPQHF; CDR3nt: TGTGCCAGCAGGGGGGACAGGGCCAATGGGCAGCCCCAGCATTTT
abundance: many; j_gene: TRBJ1-2; d_gene: -; v_gene: TRBV6-1; CDR3aa: CASARADYGYTF; CDR3nt: TGTGCCAGCGCCCGGGCGGACTATGGCTACACCTTC
abundance: few; j_gene: TRBJ1-1; d_gene: -; v_gene: TRBV19; CDR3aa: CASSIGTPNTEAFF; CDR3nt: TGTGCCAGTAGTATAGGGACACCAAACACTGAAGCTTTCTTT